This TCR beta chain was observed in a study of Graves' ophthalmopathy and Graves' hyperthyroidism. Study findings and constraints: In separating ophthalmopathy from stable hyperthyroidism, a 13-signature model achieved around 85% sensitivity and 65% to 84% specificity. Sensitivity reached 55% to 71% and specificity approximately 78% when the model predicted ophthalmopathy progression.

This clonotype was detected ten times or more. Its antigen remains unidentified. Pregnant or lactating patients and those with other autoimmune diseases or uncontrolled infections were excluded. Serum thyroxine and TRAb, along with clinical symptoms, thyroid ultrasound and orbital computed tomography, were what diagnosis relied on. For repertoire sequencing, the TCR beta CDR3 regions were amplified from RNA transcripts. RT-PCR with HTBI primers came first, then second-round multiplex PCR. Each CDR3 protein gets one entry after TCRdb re-called the multiplex PCR reads with MiXCR. The table shows fewer than 350,000 distinct CDR3 sequences, with roughly a sixth occurring only once. V lost 1 base, J lost 4 bases, and 3 bases stayed unmatched. This CDR3 spans 14 amino acids. The germline V gene has CDR1 SGHRS and CDR2 YFSETQ.

The TCR was taken from an adult man with Graves' ophthalmopathy. Material: peripheral blood. The V call is TRBV5-1, the J call TRBJ1-2; TRBD1 agrees at 8 bases. DNA of the CDR3: TGCGCCAGCAGCTTGCAGGGGGCAGGCTATGGCTACACCTTC. Translated: CASSLQGAGYGYTF.